The 24 T cell receptor beta chains given below trace back to one sample, sequenced in a study of T cell repertoires in cytomegalovirus infection. TCRdb independently ran MiXCR on the reads; one entry per CDR3 protein. The sample yields around 430,000 distinct CDR3 sequences, roughly 42% seen once. For these TCRs, the target antigens are not known. The specimen was cultured PBMCs, collected from culture after CMV antigen stimulation. These receptors all stem from a human donor in good health (CMV status not recorded). Some clones in this sample may be carry-over from other donors' samples.

This clonotype was seen once. A read error may explain this, as a much larger clone is one base away. This chain joins TRBV7-2 and TRBJ1-1; D might be TRBD1 (5 bases). CDR1 is SGHTA, CDR2 FQGNSA, per germline. The CDR3 totals 16 residues. V was cut by 9 bases and J by 2 bases, with 22 bases left in between. The CDR3 DNA is TGTGCCAGTCCCGCTACCGATGACAGCATCAACACTGAAGCTTTCTTT. Protein sequence: CASPATDDSINTEAFF. The full variable domain, completed using reference TRBV7-2 and TRBJ1-1, is GAGVSQSPSNKVTEKGKDVELRCDPISGHTALYWYRQSLGQGLEFLIYFQGNSAPDKSGLPSDRFSAERTGGSVSTLTIQRTQQEDSAVYLCASPATDDSINTEAFFGQGTRLTVV.

The rearrangement uses TRBV4-1 and TRBJ1-1, with D maybe TRBD1 (5 bases). V dropped 0 bases and J dropped 8 bases, with 10 bases sitting between them. This CDR3 region has 13 residues. Per the germline V gene, CDR1 is MGHRA and CDR2 is YSYEKL. The CDR3 DNA reads TGCGCCAGCAGCCAAGATCTCGGGGGGGAAGCTTTCTTT. Its protein is CASSQDLGGEAFF.

The chain has TRBV4-1 and TRBJ2-2, with D hard to call. Trimming stripped 0 bases from V and 3 bases from J, with 8 bases between. There are 15 residues in the CDR3. Germline V gene data show CDR1 as MGHRA and CDR2 as YSYEKL. CDR3 sequence reads: CASSQEASYTGELFF. CDR3 bases: TGCGCCAGCAGCCAAGAAGCATCCTACACCGGGGAGCTGTTTTTT.

With regard to this clonotype: A read error may produce the germline difference seen at one junction end. This sequence joins TRBV10-3 and TRBJ2-1; a possible D gene is TRBD1 (6 bases). The CDR3 totals 13 residues. From germline, CDR1 is ENHRY and CDR2 SYGVKD. The CDR3 reads CATSRGTSNEQFF. The CDR3 DNA sequence: TGTGCCACCAGTAGGGGGACCAGCAATGAGCAGTTCTTC.

This clonotype was counted between two and nine times. The chain joins TRBV2 to TRBJ1-1; no definite D call. This CDR3 has 11 amino acids. Deletions cut 9 bases from V and 5 bases from J, with 10 bases between. Germline CDR1 reads SNHLY; CDR2 reads FYNNEI. The CDR3 bases are TGTGCCAGGGAACTAGGAACTGAAGCTTTCTTT. This sequence encodes CARELGTEAFF.

This clonotype was counted between two and nine times. The genes are TRBV7-2 and TRBJ2-1; D perhaps matches TRBD2 (5 bases). V lost 5 bases to trimming and J lost 3 bases, with 14 bases between them. The CDR3 is 15 amino acids. Germline CDR1 is SGHTA and CDR2 is FQGNSA. CDR3 nucleotides: TGTGCCAGCAGCGAAGGGTCTAGCAACTACAATGAGCAGTTCTTC. Encoded protein: CASSEGSSNYNEQFF.

The chain links TRBV7-2 to TRBJ2-7; D gene ambiguous. V was shortened by 1 base and J by 1 base, with 8 bases between the two germline ends. Germline V gene lookup returns CDR1 SGHTA and CDR2 FQGNSA. The CDR3 consists of 14 residues. CDR3 residues: CASSLVSLSYEQYF. The CDR3 coding sequence is TGTGCCAGCAGCTTAGTGTCCTTATCCTACGAGCAGTACTTC.

This clonotype has just a few counts. The genes are TRBV7-6 and TRBJ2-6; D is ambiguous. The CDR3 is 14 residues long. The germline CDR1 and CDR2 sequences are SGHVS and FNYEAQ. The V and J ends lost 1 base and 9 bases respectively, with 10 bases between them. The CDR3 loop reads CASSLVVVYNVLTF. For the CDR3, the DNA is TGTGCCAGCAGCTTAGTAGTGGTTTACAACGTCCTGACTTTC.

This clonotype was seen at least ten times. The V gene is TRBV6-1, the J gene TRBJ2-3; 8 bases line up with TRBD2. Germline V lookup: CDR1 MNHNS, CDR2 SASEGT. Trimming at V came to 6 bases and at J to 3 bases, leaving 2 bases not matched to a gene. There are 13 residues in the CDR3. The CDR3 region is CASSRGGTDTQYF. CDR3 DNA sequence: TGTGCCAGCAGCCGGGGGGGAACAGATACGCAGTATTTT.

The chain has TRBV20-1 and TRBJ2-7; D may correspond to TRBD1 or TRBD2 (6 bases each). Trimming pared 6 bases from V and 1 base from J, leaving 25 bases between. The germline gives CDR1 DFQATT, CDR2 SNEGSKA (reference sequence). The CDR3 runs to 17 residues. CDR3 in amino acids: CSARGAAGGDWSYEQYF. CDR3 nucleotides: TGCAGTGCCCGTGGGGCTGCCGGGGGCGATTGGTCCTACGAGCAGTACTTC.

This clonotype turned up a few times. This rearrangement joins TRBV7-2 to TRBJ1-3; D not resolved. With 4 bases removed from V and 7 bases from J, the gap between germline ends came to 14 bases. The germline V gene has CDR1 SGHTA and CDR2 FQGNSA. The CDR3 spans 14 residues. The CDR3 DNA follows: TGTGCCAGCAGCTCTAGTGGGCTGGGGAACACCATATATTTT. This encodes CASSSSGLGNTIYF.

The V gene is TRBV12-3 or TRBV12-4, the J gene TRBJ2-1, with TRBD2 matching over 10 bases. J lost 5 bases, V lost 4 bases, and 14 bases had no gene match. This CDR3 spans 18 amino acids. The CDR3 here is CASSSPYFSGRGDNEQFF. The CDR3 DNA reads as TGTGCCAGCAGTTCCCCCTACTTCAGCGGGAGGGGAGACAATGAGCAGTTCTTC.

This rearrangement joins TRBV2 to TRBJ2-1; 8 positions match TRBD2. From germline, CDR1 is SNHLY and CDR2 FYNNEI. This CDR3 has 14 residues. J lost 2 bases, V lost 6 bases, and 3 bases had no gene match. The CDR3 region is CASRTSDPYNEQFF. In DNA, the CDR3 is TGTGCCAGCAGGACTAGCGACCCCTACAATGAGCAGTTCTTC.

Comments on this clonotype: The junction differs from germline at one of its ends, possibly a read error. The chain is built from TRBV7-2 and TRBJ2-7; TRBD2 agrees at 8 bases. Germline lookup yields CDR1 SGHTA and CDR2 FQGNSA. The CDR3 spans 14 residues. CDR3 region: CASSVAGPVYEQYF. Here the CDR3 DNA reads TGTGCCAGCAGCGTAGCGGGACCGGTATACGAGCAGTACTTC.

V gene TRBV2 combines with J gene TRBJ1-5; no clear D. This CDR3 is built from 14 residues. The ends were cut back, 6 bases at V and 4 bases at J, with 13 bases in the middle. Germline values: CDR1 SNHLY, CDR2 FYNNEI. The CDR3 bases are TGTGCCAGCAGCAATCGACGGAATAATCAGCCCCAGCATTTT. Its protein product is CASSNRRNNQPQHF. Looking up the rest from reference TRBV2 and TRBJ1-5 gives the full variable domain: EPEVTQTPSHQVTQMGQEVILRCVPISNHLYFYWYRQILGQKVEFLVSFYNNEISEKSEIFDDQFSVERPDGSNFTLKIRSTKLEDSAMYFCASSNRRNNQPQHFGDGTRLSIL.

This clonotype was recorded a few times. This chain connects TRBV4-2 to TRBJ1-6, with 7 nucleotides matching TRBD1. V gave up 1 base and J gave up 5 bases; unmatched junction bases: 8. This CDR3 has 17 amino acids. Germline assignment: CDR1 LGHNA and CDR2 YNFKEQ. The CDR3 DNA sequence: TGTGCCAGCAGCCAAGCCGTTGGGACAGACCATAATTCACCCCTCCACTTT. Translation: CASSQAVGTDHNSPLHF.

This clonotype appeared a few times. The chain carries TRBV7-8 and TRBJ1-2; D remains unclear. Trimming shortened V by 4 bases and J by 9 bases, and 21 bases separated the two germline ends. CDR1 and CDR2 (germline): SGHVS, FQNEAQ. The CDR3 covers 15 residues. CDR3 sequence (DNA): TGTGCCAGCAGCTCGGGCCCCCGGGGAGGACGGAGCTACACCTTC. This gives the protein CASSSGPRGGRSYTF.

This clonotype was recorded a few times. The V call is TRBV7-6, the J call TRBJ1-1; D remains ambiguous. CDR1 is SGHVS and CDR2 is FNYEAQ in the germline V gene. V lost 3 bases to trimming and J lost 2 bases, with 4 bases between them. The length of the CDR3 is 12 residues. The CDR3 sequence is CASSLTNTEAFF. CDR3 DNA: TGTGCCAGCAGCTTGACAAACACTGAAGCTTTCTTT.

This clonotype was seen more than once but under ten times. V is TRBV19 and J is TRBJ1-2; tentative D call: TRBD1 (5 bases). The CDR3 has 13 residues. Between the trimmed V and J ends, which lost 10 bases and 2 bases, there was a span of 14 bases. The germline gives CDR1 LNHDA, CDR2 SQIVND (reference sequence). The CDR3 here is CATAGRGNYGYTF. The CDR3 DNA follows: TGTGCCACCGCGGGACGGGGGAACTATGGCTACACCTTC.

The chain joins TRBV4-3 to TRBJ2-3; perhaps TRBD2 as D (7 bases). The CDR3 sequence is 16 residues long. From germline, CDR1 is LGHNA and CDR2 YSLEER. Trimming cost V 0 bases and J 1 base, with 11 bases left between them. The DNA for the CDR3 is TGCGCCAGCAGCCAAGATCGGGGGGCCGGCACAGATACGCAGTATTTT. This gives the protein CASSQDRGAGTDTQYF.

This clonotype was observed a few times. In DNA, the CDR3 is TGTGCCAGCAGCTTAGCGGACAGGGGGGTCTATGGCTACACCTTC. Protein sequence: CASSLADRGVYGYTF. The genes are TRBV7-2 and TRBJ1-2, with 10 bases identical to TRBD1. Germline loops: CDR1 SGHTA, CDR2 FQGNSA. V lost 0 bases to trimming and J lost 4 bases; unmatched junction nucleotides: 2. The CDR3 is 15 residues long.

This clonotype has a handful of counts. V and J are TRBV27 and TRBJ1-5; D ambiguous. This CDR3 has 12 residues. Per the germline V gene, CDR1 is MNHEY and CDR2 is SMNVEV (reference sequence). Trimming removed 7 bases from V and 6 bases from J, with 10 bases in between. CDR3 DNA sequence: TGTGCCAGCATGCACGGCGGTCAGCCCCAGCATTTT. Protein product: CASMHGGQPQHF.

The V call is TRBV5-1, the J call TRBJ1-1; D gene unclear. Germline-derived CDR1 and CDR2 are SGHRS and YFSETQ. CDR3 length equals 14 residues. V lost 2 bases and J 3 bases, leaving 11 bases between the germline ends. The CDR3 DNA reads as TGCGCCAGCAGCTTTGGATCTATACACACTGAAGCTTTCTTT. Amino acid sequence: CASSFGSIHTEAFF.

The chain links TRBV12-3 or TRBV12-4 to TRBJ2-7; 7 bases align to TRBD2. The CDR3 covers 14 residues. With V trimmed by 1 base and J by 2 bases, 2 bases remained unmatched. The CDR3 sequence is CASSLGAGPYEQYF. For the CDR3, the DNA is TGTGCCAGCAGTTTAGGAGCGGGGCCCTACGAGCAGTACTTC.